This TCR beta chain was retrieved from a study of cytomegalovirus exposure and HLA in healthy donors (dated by TCRdb to about 2017). A note on the overall study: An earlier analysis of more than 550 of the donors reported 276 Gb of sequence data and about 120 million unique TCR beta sequences obtained from around 180 million T cells. HLA typing included class I and class II loci at four-digit resolution. The genetic ancestry cluster associated with self-reported Caucasian donors included about 81% of the 398 genotyped donors. In a later genetic analysis, genome-wide SNP genotypes for about three fifths of the 666 donors were used, and that subset was treated as a discovery cohort. To decide whether each TCR beta V gene segment behaved as functional or pseudogenic, an earlier analysis of approximately 620 of the donors relied on high-throughput TCR beta sequencing. An early release covering roughly 640 HLA-typed donors comprised about 320 gigabases of sequencing data and tens of millions of unique TCR sequences. Several DR-DQ haplotypes were handled as single units for association and clustering, since linkage in the cohort was strong. A separate validation cohort of over 95 different subjects was used in addition to the 666-subject first cohort. Rather than using new phenotypic data, the later analysis identified candidate immune exposures from TCR beta sequences and from how often those sequences occurred across donors. The aim of the study was to test whether cataloging public T cell receptors could identify signatures of past pathogen exposure. Donor age, sex, ethnicity and CMV serostatus were compiled alongside the repertoire data. The study used immunosequencing to profile the T cell repertoires of about 670 subjects and linked those repertoires to cytomegalovirus serostatus. In a later analysis, previously published TCR beta repertoires from 666 donors were re-analyzed and high-resolution HLA genotyping was added so that TCR occurrence patterns could be studied. Every repertoire in the discovery cohort had been generated on one and the same sequencing platform. The number of typed donors differed by locus: roughly 620-630 for A, B, C, DRB1 and DQB1; 522 for DQA1; around 610 for DPA1; and some 430 for DPB1. To predict cytomegalovirus infection status, the study brought together high-throughput TCR immunosequencing, statistical association of individual TCRs with disease status, and machine learning. Among 398 genotyped donors of the cohort, an average of roughly 230,000 unique TCR beta nucleotide sequences was sequenced per donor, of which about 18% were non-productive.

The cohort consisted of hundreds of healthy bone marrow donors. Cohort members were all nominally healthy when sampled, although unrecorded immune exposures were likely present. The donor tested CMV seronegative, placing the donor among the 350 or so seronegative members of the cohort. A peripheral blood sample was provided by each donor, and peripheral blood mononuclear cells were used for TCR beta sequencing. Genomic DNA was extracted from the blood cell samples with the Qiagen DNeasy Blood Extraction Kit. Points on this clone: This clone's antigen is unknown. The record has no base qualities; no much larger clone is one base away.

Study-level results and caveats: In an earlier analysis of some 500 of the donors, most TCR beta V segments were observed in productive rearrangements about 87% or about 30% of the time, broadly matching IMGT annotations. At a false discovery rate of 0.05, a later analysis linked around 17,000 TCR beta sequences to specific HLA alleles. A further reported finding was that TCR beta sequences accurately predicted the HLA-A and HLA-B alleles for most subjects in the first cohort. Compared with equally common non-associated chains, HLA-associated TCR beta chains in a later analysis were more clonally expanded and had lower generation probabilities. A later genetic analysis reported fewer N-insertions in productive TCRs among donors in an Asian-associated ancestry cluster than the roughly 620-donor mean. CMV serostatus was the only immune exposure information available for the cohort. The study gave a list of 150 to 200 TCR beta chains associated with cytomegalovirus. The presence/absence analyses assumed that sequencing depth was roughly uniform across donors, and that assumption may not be true. According to a later analysis, most CMV-associated TCR beta chains appeared to be HLA-restricted, and the HLA associations seemed to be driven largely by CMV exposure. A later analysis reported that several top co-occurrence clusters appeared linked to parvovirus B19, influenza, CMV and Epstein-Barr virus. When HLA alleles, especially DR and DQ, strongly co-occurred, TCR associations were difficult to assign to individual alleles. A group of highly shared sequence variants was considered likely to be a technical artifact of the sequencing pipeline. Because the 87-base-pair reads could not distinguish some IMGT-functional V segments, including TRBV6-2 and TRBV6-3, those segments were excluded. Linkage disequilibrium might explain the correlated functional status among segregating V segments, but an unknown experimental factor could not be ruled out. In vitro tests confirmed that three of the cytomegalovirus-associated TCR beta chains recognize cytomegalovirus antigens. Most TCR sequences were observed very rarely across donors, whereas some public TCRs were present in many individuals. Some 16 rarely observed V segments, including chromosome 9 orphons, were excluded from the earlier analysis of about 500 of the donors because counts were too low. Because HLA typing was missing for some donors at each locus, association tests included only the typed subset. The authors suggested that the approach could potentially be extended to other disease states and immunological phenotypes. According to a later analysis, TCR association rates differed among HLA loci, with DRB1 alleles showing the most associated TCRs and HLA-C alleles showing the fewest. The classifier was reported to diagnose cytomegalovirus status with high specificity and sensitivity in both the original and validation cohorts. In a later genetic analysis, a missense DCLRE1C variant was associated with V-gene and J-gene trimming of TCR beta chains, and the association was replicated in an independent cohort. Only TCR beta chains were sequenced in this cohort, and the absence of alpha or paired-chain data limited detectable features.

The method behind the library was the immunoSEQ multiplex PCR assay. The multiplex PCR relied on a mix of 60 forward primers for TCR Vbeta segments and 13 reverse primers for TCR Jbeta segments. Amplification of the CDR3 region of rearranged TCR beta genes was performed with a multiplex PCR assay on genomic DNA. Amplified TCR beta libraries were sequenced as 87-base-pair reads on the Illumina HiSeq System. For the original study's pipeline: A later analysis counted some 80 million unique TCR beta chains across the 650 to 700 repertoires, and around 9.9 million of these chains were shared by at least two donors. A nearest-neighbor algorithm error-corrected the raw reads and collapsed the reads into unique sequences, merging closely related sequences to remove PCR and sequencing errors. Alignment of CDR3 sequences to IMGT reference sequences was used to assign V, D and J gene segments. Each retained sequence needed at least a six-nucleotide match to both a V gene segment and a J gene segment. A rearrangement counted as productive if the CDR3 had no stop codons and remained in frame with V and J, and every other rearrangement counted as non-productive. CDR3 was defined by IMGT convention, running from the second conserved V-encoded cysteine to the conserved J-encoded phenylalanine. The earlier analysis of fewer than 750 of the donors excluded sequences that lacked an unambiguous match to a single V gene segment. In an earlier analysis of 587 of the donors, a V segment was called functional when productive rearrangements were above 56.7%, and segregating when the standard deviation between donors exceeded 5%. To diagnose cytomegalovirus status from the catalog of TCR beta chain sequences, a statistical classification framework was built. In a later analysis, TCR nucleotide sequences were compared against IMGT/GENE-DB human TR gene sequences so that V and J genes could be assigned. In a later analysis, CDR3 sequences and most-parsimonious VDJ recombination scenarios were assigned using the TCRdist pipeline. A later analysis defined each TCR beta chain by its CDR3 amino acid sequence plus V-gene family, and excluded reads lacking a unique V-gene family. In a later analysis, 450 to 600 highly shared, low-generation-probability nucleotide sequences were removed to address suspected cross-contamination and a sequencing artifact. In a later analysis, a clonal expansion index for each public chain was calculated from normalized within-repertoire ranks of inferred template counts. A later analysis computed generation probabilities with a VDJ recombination model fitted to out-of-frame rearrangements, and checked the results against IGoR. Hypergeometric tests were used in a later analysis to score TCR-TCR, TCR-HLA and TCR-CMV co-occurrence, with a repertoire-size bias correction applied to the TCR pairs. In a later analysis, false discovery rates were estimated by permuting HLA or CMV assignments 20 times. A later analysis grouped co-occurring TCRs with DBSCAN, adding TCRdist sequence similarity when clustering within HLA-allele-positive subsets. Repertoires with fewer than 30,000 or more than 120,000 public chains were left out of co-occurrence clustering, as were several repertoires with anomalous nucleotide sharing. The clones in this table, taken by TCRdb from immuneACCESS, are in-frame only. Not every clone is retained; where verified, under half of the shortfall comes from an unresolved V gene, and the cause of the rest is unknown. V, J and clone size reflect that table, while D and trimming were determined from the DNA. The sample has some 200,000 clones on record, 82% of them singletons. The ten largest make up about 0.094% of the sample.

Based on the germline V gene, the CDR1 and CDR2 sequences are SGHVS and FNYEAQ. Unmatched junction bases come to 7, with V trimmed by 5 bases and J by 4 bases. There are 15 amino acids in the CDR3, from cysteine to phenylalanine inclusive. The sequence is cut down to CDR3 DNA, 45 bases in frame from base 1. Sample: PBMCs. The sequence came from a boy aged 2 to 10 in good health and CMV-seronegative. The rearrangement combines TRBV7-6 with TRBJ2-3; 9 junctional bases match TRBD2. The CDR3 has the sequence CASSPVRGGADTQYF. The nucleotide sequence reads TGTGCCAGCAGCCCCGTTCGCGGGGGGGCAGATACGCAGTATTTT.